The rows below give T cell receptor beta chains drawn from one sample of a study of T cells after yellow fever vaccination. TCRdb independently ran MiXCR on the 5' RACE reads; one entry per CDR3 protein. Of fewer than 450,000 distinct CDR3 sequences listed, under 5% are singletons. Sequences were derived from PBMCs, sampled 5 days after the yellow fever booster vaccination. The receptors stem from a man aged 18 to 30 who received the YFV17D yellow fever vaccine. The CDR3 runs from the conserved cysteine through the conserved F or W. The D gene is left open where the match is weak. Expanded clones get a size class; other rows say once, few or many, or leave the size out.

v_call: TRBV3-1; clone_size: few; d_call: .; j_call: TRBJ2-7; cdr3_aa: CASSQGRGDEQYF; cdr3_nt: TGTGCCAGCAGCCAAGGGCGAGGGGACGAGCAGTACTTC
v_call: TRBV30; clone_size: few; d_call: .; j_call: TRBJ1-1; cdr3_aa: CAWADFPNTEAFF; cdr3_nt: TGTGCCTGGGCCGACTTTCCGAACACTGAAGCTTTCTTT
v_call: TRBV12-3/TRBV12-4; clone_size: many; d_call: TRBD1; j_call: TRBJ1-6; cdr3_aa: CASSTGVSPLHF; cdr3_nt: TGTGCCAGCAGCACAGGGGTCTCACCCCTCCACTTT
v_call: TRBV4-3; clone_size: many; d_call: .; j_call: TRBJ2-1; cdr3_aa: CASSQTASDRIYNEQFF; cdr3_nt: TGCGCCAGCAGCCAAACGGCCTCGGACAGAATCTACAATGAGCAGTTCTTC
v_call: TRBV6-6; clone_size: many; d_call: TRBD2; j_call: TRBJ2-7; cdr3_aa: CASSYSSSGGAVEQYF; cdr3_nt: TGTGCCAGCAGTTACTCTTCTAGCGGGGGGGCTGTCGAGCAGTACTTC
v_call: TRBV27; clone_size: .; d_call: .; j_call: TRBJ2-5; cdr3_aa: CASSREGPSAQYF; cdr3_nt: TGTGCCAGCAGTCGCGAAGGACCCAGTGCCCAGTACTTC
v_call: TRBV18; clone_size: .; d_call: .; j_call: TRBJ1-2; cdr3_aa: CASSRERFYGYTF; cdr3_nt: TGTGCCAGCTCCCGGGAGCGGTTTTATGGCTACACCTTC
v_call: TRBV20-1; clone_size: many; d_call: .; j_call: TRBJ2-5; cdr3_aa: CSAIRVGDQETQYF; cdr3_nt: TGCAGTGCCATTAGAGTGGGGGATCAAGAGACCCAGTACTTC
v_call: TRBV5-1; clone_size: few; d_call: .; j_call: TRBJ2-5; cdr3_aa: CASSTGTVRETQYF; cdr3_nt: TGCGCCAGCAGCACAGGGACCGTTCGGGAGACCCAGTACTTC
v_call: TRBV18; clone_size: few; d_call: .; j_call: TRBJ1-6; cdr3_aa: CASSLGRSYNSPLHF; cdr3_nt: TGTGCCAGCTCACTTGGTCGCTCCTATAATTCACCCCTCCACTTT
v_call: TRBV7-2; clone_size: .; d_call: .; j_call: TRBJ1-5; cdr3_aa: CASSPGIESGQPQHF; cdr3_nt: TGTGCCAGCAGCCCAGGGATAGAAAGCGGACAGCCCCAGCATTTT
v_call: TRBV28; clone_size: .; d_call: TRBD1; j_call: TRBJ1-5; cdr3_aa: CASSKFRDRGLAGQPQHF; cdr3_nt: TGTGCCAGCAGTAAATTCCGGGACAGGGGGCTAGCAGGTCAGCCCCAGCATTTT